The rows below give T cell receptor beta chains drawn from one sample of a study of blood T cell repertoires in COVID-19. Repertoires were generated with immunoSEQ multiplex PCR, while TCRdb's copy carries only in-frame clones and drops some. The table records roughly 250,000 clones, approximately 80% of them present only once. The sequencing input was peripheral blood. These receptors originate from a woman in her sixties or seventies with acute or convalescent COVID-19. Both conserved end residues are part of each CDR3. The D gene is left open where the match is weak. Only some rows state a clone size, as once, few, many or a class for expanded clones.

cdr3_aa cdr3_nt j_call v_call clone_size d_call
CASSLLQGVVYNSPLHF TGTGCCAGCAGCTTGCTACAGGGGGTAGTTTATAATTCACCCCTCCACTTT TRBJ1-6 TRBV5-8 NA TRBD1
CASSPNPQATYYGYTF TGTGCCAGCAGTCCAAACCCACAGGCCACCTACTATGGCTACACCTTC TRBJ1-2 TRBV27 NA NA
CASSVEIHNEQFF TGCGCCAGCAGTGTGGAGATCCACAATGAGCAGTTCTTC TRBJ2-1 TRBV10-1 NA NA
CASSSRGGPYEQYF TGTGCCAGCAGCAGCCGGGGGGGGCCCTACGAGCAGTACTTC TRBJ2-7 TRBV3-1/TRBV3-2 few TRBD2
CASSPAGSGGVRTEAFF TGTGCCAGCAGTCCGGCCGGGAGTGGGGGAGTAAGGACTGAAGCTTTCTTT TRBJ1-1 TRBV6-4 NA NA
CASSFSEDNSPLHF TGTGCCAGCAGTTTCTCAGAGGATAATTCACCCCTCCACTTT TRBJ1-6 TRBV27 NA NA
CASSEAPSGGQETQYF TGTGCCAGCAGTGAAGCTCCTAGCGGGGGACAAGAGACCCAGTACTTC TRBJ2-5 TRBV2 NA TRBD2
CASILINRAFF TGTGCCAGCATTCTAATTAATAGAGCTTTCTTT TRBJ1-1 TRBV6-5 NA NA
CASLDRRYTEAFF TGTGCCAGTTTGGACAGGAGGTACACTGAAGCTTTCTTT TRBJ1-1 TRBV5-4 once TRBD1
CASRETGANTGELFF TGTGCCAGCAGGGAAACAGGGGCAAACACCGGGGAGCTGTTTTTT TRBJ2-2 TRBV2 few TRBD1
CASSPHRARTGELFF TGCGCCAGCAGCCCACACAGGGCACGCACCGGGGAGCTGTTTTTT TRBJ2-2 TRBV4-1 NA NA
CSVEGSPVYGYTF TGCAGCGTTGAGGGCAGCCCTGTCTATGGCTACACCTTC TRBJ1-2 TRBV29-1 NA NA
CASSYLTASPLHF TGTGCCAGCAGTTACCTAACAGCTTCACCCCTCCACTTT TRBJ1-6 TRBV6-5 NA NA
CASSREGSTEAFF TGTGCCAGCTCGAGGGAAGGGAGCACTGAAGCTTTCTTT TRBJ1-1 TRBV18 few NA
CASSVRVVNTEAFF TGCGCCAGCAGCGTCAGGGTTGTGAACACTGAAGCTTTCTTT TRBJ1-1 TRBV5-1 NA NA
CAWSPDSAGNTIYF TGTGCCTGGAGCCCGGACAGTGCAGGAAACACCATATATTTT TRBJ1-3 TRBV30 NA NA
CASSEGARGNIQYF TGTGCCAGTAGTGAGGGGGCCCGGGGAAACATTCAGTACTTC TRBJ2-4 TRBV19 NA TRBD1
CASSAQQGLGSPLHF TGTGCCAGCAGCGCTCAACAGGGATTGGGGTCACCCCTCCACTTT TRBJ1-6 TRBV7-2 NA NA
CASTRQGLNTEAFF TGTGCCAGCACCAGACAGGGCCTGAACACTGAAGCTTTCTTT TRBJ1-1 TRBV6-5 once TRBD1